A selection of T cell receptor beta chains follows, all from one sample in a study of CD8 T cells in ankylosing spondylitis. TCRdb itself ran the 5' RACE reads through MiXCR, one entry per CDR3 protein. The data show 200,000 to 300,000 distinct CDR3 sequences, under 35% seen once. Source material: blood, either unsorted or a sorted T cell fraction (not recorded which). Every receptor here comes from a male donor with ankylosing spondylitis or in good health (not recorded which). Both conserved end residues are part of each CDR3. A D gene is named only where the DNA matches it firmly. Expanded clones are given a class, and other clones once, few, many or no size at all.

v_gene,abundance,d_gene,j_gene,CDR3nt,CDR3aa
TRBV20-1,few,TRBD1,TRBJ2-7,TGCAGTGCTACCTACCGGGACAGTCCCTACGAGCAGTACTTC,CSATYRDSPYEQYF
TRBV12-3/TRBV12-4,few,.,TRBJ1-2,TGTGCCAGCAGTTTATATCTGCAGGGCTATGGCTACACCTTC,CASSLYLQGYGYTF
TRBV12-3/TRBV12-4,few,.,TRBJ1-4,TGTGCCAGCAGGGGGGACGAGACAGTGAATGAAAAACTGTTTTTT,CASRGDETVNEKLFF
TRBV28,few,.,TRBJ2-7,TGTGCCAGCAGTTTACGCGACACCGGGCTCGAGCAGTACTTC,CASSLRDTGLEQYF
TRBV5-1,.,.,TRBJ2-3,TGCGCCAGCAGCTTGGAAATCTCAGATACGCAGTATTTT,CASSLEISDTQYF
TRBV7-8,few,TRBD1,TRBJ1-5,TGTGCCAGCAGCTTTCGTGGGACAGGGTGGCAGCCCCAGCATTTT,CASSFRGTGWQPQHF
TRBV12-3/TRBV12-4,.,.,TRBJ2-3,TGTGCCAGCGGAGGACAGAGCACAGATACGCAGTATTTT,CASGGQSTDTQYF
TRBV20-1,.,.,TRBJ1-5,TGCAGTGCTAGACAACAGGGATTTGGAAATCAGCCCCAGCATTTT,CSARQQGFGNQPQHF
TRBV5-5,few,.,TRBJ2-2,TGTGCCAGCAGCTTCGGCTCAGGGGACACCGGGGAGCTGTTTTTT,CASSFGSGDTGELFF
TRBV7-7,.,TRBD2,TRBJ2-5,TGTGCCAGCAGCGCGCGGGGGTCCCAAGAGACCCAGTACTTC,CASSARGSQETQYF
TRBV27,.,.,TRBJ2-5,TGTGCCAGCAGTTTAAAGGACACCCAAGAGACCCAGTACTTC,CASSLKDTQETQYF
TRBV5-1,.,.,TRBJ2-7,TGCGCCAGCAGCTCCCAGGGAGGCGACGAGCAGTACTTC,CASSSQGGDEQYF
TRBV4-1,few,TRBD1,TRBJ2-5,TGCGCCAGCAGCCAAACTCTACTCGACAGGGGGCTTCGAGAGACCCAGTACTTC,CASSQTLLDRGLRETQYF